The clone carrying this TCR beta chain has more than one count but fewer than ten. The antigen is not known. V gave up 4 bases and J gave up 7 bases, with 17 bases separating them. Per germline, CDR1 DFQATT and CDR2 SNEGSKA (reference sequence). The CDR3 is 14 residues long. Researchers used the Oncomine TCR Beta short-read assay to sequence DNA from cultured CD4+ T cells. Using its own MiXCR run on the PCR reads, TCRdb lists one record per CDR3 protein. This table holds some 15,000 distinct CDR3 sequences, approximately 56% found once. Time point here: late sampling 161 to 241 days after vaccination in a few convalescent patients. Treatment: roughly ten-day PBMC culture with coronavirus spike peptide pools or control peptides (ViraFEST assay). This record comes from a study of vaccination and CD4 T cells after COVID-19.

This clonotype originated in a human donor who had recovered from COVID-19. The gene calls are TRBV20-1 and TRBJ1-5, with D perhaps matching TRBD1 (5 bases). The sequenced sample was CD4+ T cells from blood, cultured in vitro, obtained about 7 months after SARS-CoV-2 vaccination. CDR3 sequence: CSATPGRGGQPQHF. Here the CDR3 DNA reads TGCAGTGCTACCCCAGGGAGGGGTGGCCAGCCCCAGCATTTT.